Below are 4 T cell receptor beta chains sequenced from a single sample in a study of CD8+CD57+ T cells in acquired aplastic anemia. Individuals selected for sequencing had exhibited CD8+CD57+ cell expansion on flow cytometry. Genomic DNA served as template for TCR beta VDJ and CDR3 profiling. In TCRdb, the reads were re-called with MiXCR into one record per CDR3 protein. In the table there are under 200,000 distinct CDR3 sequences, roughly 48% of which are singletons. The sample was sorted CD4+, CD8+, or CD8+CD57+ T cells (not recorded which) from PBMCs. Source of these receptors: a human donor with aplastic anemia.

Written as DNA, the CDR3 is TGCAGTGCCCGGGACTCTCGGACTAGCACAGATACGCAGTATTTT. This codes for CSARDSRTSTDTQYF. The chain has TRBV20-1 and TRBJ2-3; possibly TRBD2 for D (6 bases). V gave up 6 bases and J gave up 0 bases, with 16 bases separating them. From germline, CDR1 is DFQATT and CDR2 SNEGSKA (reference sequence). The CDR3 spans 15 residues.

The genes are TRBV5-1 and TRBJ2-1; D may be TRBD1 (5 bases). Trimming stripped 1 base from V and 8 bases from J, with 19 bases between. Germline V gene data show CDR1 as SGHRS and CDR2 as YFSETQ. The CDR3 sequence is 16 residues long. The CDR3 region is CASSLSLRDVLDEQFF. The CDR3, as DNA: TGCGCCAGCAGCTTGTCACTCAGGGATGTGTTGGATGAGCAGTTCTTC.

The chain is built from TRBV11-3 and TRBJ2-3; no clear D. The CDR3 runs to 14 residues. The germline V gene has CDR1 SGHNT and CDR2 YENEEA. The V and J ends lost 5 bases and 2 bases respectively, with 11 bases between them. The CDR3 here is CASSSDKITDTQYF. CDR3 coding DNA: TGTGCCAGCAGCAGCGACAAGATCACAGATACGCAGTATTTT.

This clonotype was recorded many times. This rearrangement joins TRBV3-1 to TRBJ1-6; tentatively, D is TRBD1 (5 bases). Germline V CDR1 and CDR2: LGHDT, YNNKEL (reference sequence). The length of the CDR3 is 14 residues. V lost 4 bases to trimming and J lost 9 bases, with 13 bases between them. The CDR3 bases are TGTGCCAGCAGCCGAAGGGACTGGGTTTCACCCCTCCACTTT. Encoded protein: CASSRRDWVSPLHF.